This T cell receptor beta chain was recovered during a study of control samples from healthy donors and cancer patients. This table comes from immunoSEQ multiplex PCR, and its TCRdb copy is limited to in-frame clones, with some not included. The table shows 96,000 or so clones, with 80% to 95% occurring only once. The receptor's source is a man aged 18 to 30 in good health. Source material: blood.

The CDR3 is CASSPVGLPLGLSYEQYF. The CDR3 nucleotides read TGCGCCAGCAGCCCCGTCGGACTACCATTGGGGTTATCCTACGAGCAGTACTTC. V is TRBV5-1 and J is TRBJ2-7; possible D gene TRBD2, 6 bases. Deletions cut 4 bases from V and 1 base from J, with 24 bases between. Germline values: CDR1 SGHRS, CDR2 YFSETQ. This CDR3 is built from 18 residues.